The 2 T cell receptor beta chains reported below all come from one sample, sequenced in a study of blood T cell repertoires in COVID-19. Generated by immunoSEQ multiplex PCR, the TCRdb table keeps only in-frame clones and is missing some. The data hold 100,000 to 110,000 clones, with about nine tenths observed a single time. What was sequenced was peripheral blood. These receptors were collected from a man aged 50-59 years with active COVID-19.

This rearrangement joins TRBV7-8 to TRBJ2-5; TRBD2 matches 9 bases. This CDR3 contains 16 residues. The V gene's germline CDR1 is SGHVS and CDR2 FQNEAQ. V gave up 8 bases and J gave up 3 bases; unmatched junction bases: 13. The CDR3 DNA sequence: TGTGCCAGCCGGAGGCGGGAGGGCCTTGGGGAAGAGACCCAGTACTTC. It translates to CASRRREGLGEETQYF.

The gene calls are TRBV5-1 and TRBJ2-2, with a weak D call TRBD1 (5 bases). V was trimmed by 4 bases and J by 3 bases, leaving 10 bases between them. The CDR3 has 14 amino acids. Germline values: CDR1 SGHRS, CDR2 YFSETQ. CDR3 nucleotides: TGCGCCAGCAGCCGCCCACAGGACACCGGGGAGCTGTTTTTT. Its protein is CASSRPQDTGELFF.